Listed here are 30 T cell receptor beta chains from one sample, sequenced in a study of identifying expanded T cells in peripheral blood. Profiling relied on immunoSEQ multiplex PCR, and the TCRdb table lists in-frame clones only, not all of them. The sample records about 78,000 clones, 85% to 90% being singletons. Sequenced material: blood. Receptors originate from a person between 18 and 69 years old in good health.

The V and J genes are TRBV9 and TRBJ2-2, with D possibly TRBD1 on 6 matching bases. The V and J ends lost 3 bases and 1 base respectively, with 13 bases between them. The CDR3 loop spans 16 amino acids. Germline V lookup: CDR1 SGDLS, CDR2 YYNGEE. The CDR3 here is CASSGLGTQNTGELFF. CDR3 sequence (DNA): TGTGCCAGCAGCGGCCTCGGGACACAGAACACCGGGGAGCTGTTTTTT.

In its sample, this clone was seen many times. The V gene is TRBV29-1, the J gene TRBJ1-1, with TRBD1 matching over 7 bases. Unmatched junction bases numbered 8, after V lost 6 bases and J lost 4 bases. The CDR3 is 13 residues long. CDR1 and CDR2 (germline): SQVTM, ANQGSEA. The CDR3: CSVFQGVGTEAFF. The CDR3 DNA is TGCAGCGTATTCCAGGGGGTCGGCACTGAAGCTTTCTTT.

This sequence joins TRBV11-2 and TRBJ1-2, with D perhaps TRBD1 (6 bases). Between the trimmed V and J ends, which lost 4 bases and 7 bases, there was a span of 13 bases. The CDR3 sequence is 13 residues long. Germline CDR1 is SGHAT and CDR2 is FQNNGV. The CDR3 region is CASSSQGKGGYTF. For the CDR3, the DNA is TGTGCCAGCAGCTCGCAGGGGAAGGGTGGCTACACCTTC.

CDR3 bases: TGTGCCAGCGGGCCGCTACAAGTGAACACTGAAGCTTTCTTT. Amino acid sequence: CASGPLQVNTEAFF. This chain uses TRBV27 with TRBJ1-1; D gene ambiguous. V lost 8 bases, J lost 0 bases, and 13 bases lay in between. Per the germline V gene, CDR1 is MNHEY and CDR2 is SMNVEV (reference sequence). This CDR3 contains 14 residues.

The chain couples TRBV18 to TRBJ2-7; D gene unclear. This CDR3 has 15 amino acids. The ends were cut back, 0 bases at V and 3 bases at J, with 12 bases in the middle. The germline gives CDR1 KGHSH, CDR2 LQKENI. Here the CDR3 reads CASSPPFGGNYEQYF. The CDR3 DNA sequence: TGTGCCAGCTCACCACCGTTCGGCGGCAACTACGAGCAGTACTTC.

This clone has a single count. V and J are TRBV2 and TRBJ2-5; D remains unclear. V lost 3 bases and J 5 bases, leaving 13 bases between the germline ends. The CDR3 runs 14 residues. Germline V gene data show CDR1 as SNHLY and CDR2 as FYNNEI. DNA of the CDR3: TGTGCCAGCAGTGATTGGGGTTTAGGGGAGACCCAGTACTTC. Translating it yields CASSDWGLGETQYF.

This rearrangement joins TRBV7-2 to TRBJ1-1, with D unclear. This CDR3 comprises 13 residues. V was clipped by 6 bases and J by 3 bases, with 11 bases between them. From germline, CDR1 is SGHTA and CDR2 FQGNSA. The CDR3 sequence: CASSYLRHTEAFF. CDR3 bases: TGTGCCAGCAGTTACCTCCGGCACACTGAAGCTTTCTTT.

The V and J genes are TRBV5-1 and TRBJ1-1; D is undetermined. Trimming shortened V by 3 bases and J by 1 base, and 13 bases separated the two germline ends. The length of the CDR3 is 15 residues. The germline gives CDR1 SGHRS, CDR2 YFSETQ. This chain's CDR3 is CASSSRVGSNTEAFF. CDR3 in DNA: TGCGCCAGCAGCTCAAGAGTGGGTTCGAACACTGAAGCTTTCTTT.

The V gene is TRBV19, the J gene TRBJ2-5; either TRBD1 or TRBD2 may supply D (6 bases each). CDR1 and CDR2 from the germline V gene are LNHDA and SQIVND (reference sequence). The CDR3 totals 14 residues. Between the trimmed V and J ends, which lost 3 bases and 4 bases, there was a span of 12 bases. The DNA for the CDR3 is TGTGCCAGTAGTATTATGGGGGGCAGAGAGACCCAGTACTTC. Encoded protein: CASSIMGGRETQYF.

The chain couples TRBV7-9 to TRBJ1-2; the D gene is possibly TRBD1 (5 bases). CDR1 and CDR2 (germline): SEHNR, FQNEAQ (reference sequence). Trimming left V 5 bases short and J 4 bases short, with 20 bases between. The CDR3 runs to 16 residues. The CDR3 nucleotides are TGTGCCAGCAGCCCATTCCCGGGAGCCGGGGGCTATGGCTACACCTTC. This codes for CASSPFPGAGGYGYTF.

This clone was seen just once. V gene TRBV11-2 combines with J gene TRBJ2-5, with 15 bases matching TRBD2. Germline loops: CDR1 SGHAT, CDR2 FQNNGV. The CDR3 length is 16 residues. The junction had 5 bases not matched to a gene; V was cut back by 5 bases and J by 4 bases. CDR3 loop: CASSRTSGGARETQYF. CDR3 coding DNA: TGTGCCAGCAGCCGGACTAGCGGGGGGGCGAGAGAGACCCAGTACTTC.

This clone is a singleton in its sample. This chain links TRBV5-1 with TRBJ1-3; TRBD1 is a possible D gene (5 bases). Germline V gives CDR1 SGHRS, CDR2 YFSETQ. The CDR3 is 17 residues long. V lost 0 bases, J lost 0 bases, and 13 bases lay in between. The CDR3 loop is CASSLGQLPISGNTIYF. CDR3 nucleotides: TGCGCCAGCAGCTTGGGACAGCTACCCATCTCTGGAAACACCATATATTTT.

The chain has TRBV5-6 and TRBJ1-2, with D unclear. Germline CDR1 and CDR2: SGHDT and YYEEEE. The CDR3 is made up of 14 amino acids. The ends were cut back, 0 bases at V and 8 bases at J, with 14 bases in the middle. The CDR3 DNA reads TGTGCCAGCAGCTTGGAAATGGGCGTCTCGGGCTACACCTTC. Protein product: CASSLEMGVSGYTF. Filled out from reference TRBV5-6 and TRBJ1-2, the complete variable domain reads DAGVTQSPTHLIKTRGQQVTLRCSPKSGHDTVSWYQQALGQGPQFIFQYYEEEERQRGNFPDRFSGHQFPNYSSELNVNALLLGDSALYLCASSLEMGVSGYTFGSGTRLTVV.

The rearrangement joins TRBV9 to TRBJ2-1, with 8 bases fitting TRBD2. CDR1 is SGDLS and CDR2 is YYNGEE in the germline V gene. V dropped 2 bases and J dropped 2; count of bases not matched to a gene: 0. The CDR3 has 14 amino acids. The CDR3 nucleotides read TGTGCCAGCAGCGTTAGCGGGACCTACAATGAGCAGTTCTTC. This sequence encodes CASSVSGTYNEQFF.

V gene TRBV19 combines with J gene TRBJ1-2; no definite D call. The V gene lost 3 bases and the J gene lost 4 bases, with 15 bases spanning the gap. The CDR3 extends over 15 amino acids. Germline values: CDR1 LNHDA, CDR2 SQIVND (reference sequence). This CDR3 reads CASSIGWIAAYGYTF. In nucleotides, the CDR3 is TGTGCCAGTAGTATCGGATGGATCGCGGCCTATGGCTACACCTTC.

The chain recombines TRBV9 with TRBJ2-1, with TRBD2 matching 15 bases. The germline CDR1 and CDR2 sequences are SGDLS and YYNGEE. This CDR3 has 16 amino acids. The ends lost 0 bases at V and 8 bases at J; junction bases unmatched: 3. Here the CDR3 DNA reads TGTGCCAGCAGCGTAGGGACTAGCGGGGGGGCTGATGAGCAGTTCTTC. Amino acids: CASSVGTSGGADEQFF.

The genes are TRBV25-1 and TRBJ2-1; 10 positions match TRBD2. V dropped 1 base and J dropped 9; count of bases not matched to a gene: 9. This CDR3 has 16 amino acids. CDR1 is MGHDK, CDR2 SYGVNS, per germline. CDR3 sequence: CASSEFWSGGAAEQFF. CDR3 DNA: TGTGCCAGCAGTGAATTCTGGAGCGGGGGGGCCGCTGAGCAGTTCTTC.

V usage is TRBV5-1 and J usage is TRBJ1-4; D gene ambiguous. V was trimmed by 0 bases and J by 8 bases, leaving 11 bases between them. The CDR3 spans 14 residues. Per germline, CDR1 SGHRS and CDR2 YFSETQ. Here the CDR3 reads CASSLEGWQEKLFF. CDR3 nucleotides: TGCGCCAGCAGCTTGGAAGGGTGGCAGGAAAAACTGTTTTTT.

V is TRBV5-4 and J is TRBJ2-7; 7 bases line up with TRBD1. J was trimmed by 3 bases and V by 2 bases; bases with no gene match: 5. Germline values: CDR1 SGHNT, CDR2 YYREEE (reference sequence). The length of the CDR3 is 14 residues. The CDR3 DNA reads as TGTGCCAGCAGCTTCTCCCGACAGGGCTACGAGCAGTACTTC. Amino acids: CASSFSRQGYEQYF.

This sequence joins TRBV5-4 and TRBJ2-3, with D hard to call. CDR3 length: 14 residues. Germline V gene lookup returns CDR1 SGHNT and CDR2 YYREEE (reference sequence). V lost 3 bases, J lost 0 bases, and 8 bases lay in between. Here the CDR3 reads CASSSDTSTDTQYF. The CDR3 DNA sequence: TGTGCCAGCAGCTCCGATACTAGCACAGATACGCAGTATTTT.

The rearrangement links TRBV28 to TRBJ2-7, with 10 nucleotides matching TRBD2. With V trimmed by 6 bases and J by 6 bases, 11 bases remained unmatched. The CDR3 extends over 15 amino acids. Germline assignment: CDR1 MDHEN and CDR2 SYDVKM. CDR3 protein: CASRLPAGGRSEQYF. CDR3 nucleotide sequence: TGTGCCAGCAGACTACCAGCGGGGGGGCGGAGCGAGCAGTACTTC. The whole variable domain, remainder taken from reference TRBV28 and TRBJ2-7, is DVKVTQSSRYLVKRTGEKVFLECVQDMDHENMFWYRQDPGLGLRLIYFSYDVKMKEKGDIPEGYSVSREKKERFSLILESASTNQTSMYLCASRLPAGGRSEQYFGPGTRLTVT.

This rearrangement joins TRBV7-8 to TRBJ2-1; D unresolved. V dropped 5 bases and J dropped 0 bases, with 14 bases sitting between them. Germline V gene sequence: CDR1 SGHVS, CDR2 FQNEAQ. There are 16 residues in the CDR3. The CDR3 DNA reads as TGTGCCAGCAGCAAACGGGCTCTCGGCTCCTACAATGAGCAGTTCTTC. This gives the protein CASSKRALGSYNEQFF.

In DNA, the CDR3 is TGTGCCAGCAGATGGACGGGTGGCTACACCTTC. It codes for CASRWTGGYTF. The chain recombines TRBV2 with TRBJ1-2; D unresolved. The CDR3 covers 11 residues. V lost 6 bases to trimming and J lost 7 bases, with 9 bases between them. CDR1 and CDR2 (germline): SNHLY, FYNNEI.

The V call is TRBV2, the J call TRBJ2-2; TRBD1 matches 8 bases. Losses at the gene ends were 4 bases for V and 7 bases for J; bases not matched to a gene: 2. The CDR3 is 13 amino acids. The V gene's germline CDR1 is SNHLY and CDR2 FYNNEI. The chain's CDR3 is CASSADRGGELFF. CDR3 in DNA: TGTGCCAGCAGTGCCGACAGGGGCGGGGAGCTGTTTTTT. Combining the CDR3 with reference TRBV2 and TRBJ2-2 gives the whole variable domain EPEVTQTPSHQVTQMGQEVILRCVPISNHLYFYWYRQILGQKVEFLVSFYNNEISEKSEIFDDQFSVERPDGSNFTLKIRSTKLEDSAMYFCASSADRGGELFFGEGSRLTVL.

The rearrangement uses TRBV7-9 and TRBJ2-7; TRBD1 aligns across 9 bases. The CDR3 extends over 15 amino acids. The germline V gene encodes CDR1 SEHNR and CDR2 FQNEAQ (reference sequence). After removal of 5 bases from V and 2 bases from J, the junction contained 7 bases not matched to a gene. The chain's CDR3 is CASSNNRDRAYEQYF. CDR3 nucleotide sequence: TGTGCCAGCAGCAACAACCGGGACAGGGCCTACGAGCAGTACTTC.

This clone was seen a single time. This chain uses TRBV18 with TRBJ2-7; the D is unclear. The CDR3 consists of 15 residues. Per the germline V gene, CDR1 is KGHSH and CDR2 is LQKENI. Trimming left V 0 bases short and J 3 bases short, with 12 bases between. DNA of the CDR3: TGTGCCAGCTCACCACCCGTATCGAGTAGCTACGAGCAGTACTTC. This translates into CASSPPVSSSYEQYF.

In this sample, this clone turned up once. The chain joins TRBV6-5 to TRBJ2-5; TRBD1 agrees at 7 bases. CDR3 length equals 13 residues. The germline gives CDR1 MNHEY, CDR2 SVGAGI. V dropped 10 bases and J dropped 2; count of bases not matched to a gene: 7. This CDR3 reads CANLGQKQETQYF. CDR3 in DNA: TGTGCCAACTTGGGACAGAAACAAGAGACCCAGTACTTC.

V is TRBV28 and J is TRBJ2-7; TRBD1 is a possible D gene (6 bases). Germline V lookup: CDR1 MDHEN, CDR2 SYDVKM. The V end was cut by 1 base, the J end by 6 bases, with 16 bases between. The CDR3 runs 15 residues. CDR3 residues: CASSLSPSLGGEQYF. In DNA form, the CDR3 reads TGTGCCAGCAGTTTATCCCCCTCTTTAGGGGGCGAGCAGTACTTC.

The rearrangement uses TRBV18 and TRBJ1-1; a weak D match, TRBD1 (5 bases). The V end was cut by 3 bases, the J end by 3 bases, with 17 bases between. This CDR3 region has 16 residues. Germline V lookup: CDR1 KGHSH, CDR2 LQKENI. The CDR3 spells CASSPRAMGLYTEAFF. The CDR3 nucleotides are TGTGCCAGCTCACCGCGAGCGATGGGGCTTTACACTGAAGCTTTCTTT.

The chain has TRBV18 and TRBJ2-2; 7 bases are shared with TRBD1. This CDR3 has 16 residues. Germline V gene sequence: CDR1 KGHSH, CDR2 LQKENI. J was trimmed by 5 bases and V by 0 bases; bases with no gene match: 6. The CDR3 is CASSPPATGRTGELFF. CDR3 DNA sequence: TGTGCCAGCTCACCACCGGCGACAGGGCGGACCGGGGAGCTGTTTTTT. The full variable domain, its missing parts supplied by reference TRBV18 and TRBJ2-2, is NAGVMQNPRHLVRRRGQEARLRCSPMKGHSHVYWYRQLPEEGLKFMVYLQKENIIDESGMPKERFSAEFPKEGPSILRIQQVVRGDSAAYFCASSPPATGRTGELFFGEGSRLTVL.